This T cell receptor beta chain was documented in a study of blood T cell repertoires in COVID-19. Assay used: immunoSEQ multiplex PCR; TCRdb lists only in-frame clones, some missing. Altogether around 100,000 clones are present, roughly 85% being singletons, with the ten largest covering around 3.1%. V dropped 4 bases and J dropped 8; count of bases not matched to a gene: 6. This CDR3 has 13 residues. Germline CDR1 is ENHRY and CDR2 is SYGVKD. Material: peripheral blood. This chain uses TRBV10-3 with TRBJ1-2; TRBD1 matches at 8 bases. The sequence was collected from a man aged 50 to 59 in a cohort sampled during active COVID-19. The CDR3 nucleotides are TGTGCCATCAGTGGGGAAGACAGGGGAGGCTACACCTTC. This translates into CAISGEDRGGYTF.